This T cell receptor beta chain was identified in a study of shared clonotypes between healthy human individuals. Profiling relied on immunoSEQ multiplex PCR, and the TCRdb table lists in-frame clones only, not all of them. The repertoire holds 1.5 million to 2.5 million clones, with about 95% as singletons. CDR3 length: 14 residues. V dropped 6 bases and J dropped 1; count of bases not matched to a gene: 6. The V gene's germline CDR1 is SQVTM and CDR2 ANQGSEA. It was CD45RO-negative cells, positively selected for CCR7, that made up naive CD8 cells, with terminally differentiated effector memory CD45RA+ cells excluded.

The chain joins TRBV29-1 to TRBJ2-1; 7 positions agree with TRBD2. The specimen sequenced was naive CD8+ T cells sorted from blood. The receptor comes from a man in his late teens or twenties in good health. The CDR3 bases are TGCAGCGTCTCTTCGGGGGGTTCCTACAATGAGCAGTTCTTC. Translating it yields CSVSSGGSYNEQFF.